The T cell receptor beta chain described here comes from a study of blood T cell repertoires in COVID-19. This clone has ten or more counts. V was clipped by 3 bases and J by 5 bases, with 19 bases between them. Germline V gene sequence: CDR1 MNHEY, CDR2 SMNVEV (reference sequence). The CDR3 runs to 16 residues. This table comes from immunoSEQ multiplex PCR, and its TCRdb copy is limited to in-frame clones, with some not included. The sample holds some 300,000 clones; under 90% are singletons and the top ten take 1.8%. This receptor was taken from a woman aged 30 to 39 with COVID-19, enrolled during active disease. This chain connects TRBV27 to TRBJ2-5; D might be TRBD2 (7 bases). The material sequenced was peripheral blood. The chain's CDR3 is CASSFTQTGRGETQYF. The CDR3 DNA is TGTGCCAGCAGTTTTACTCAAACAGGGCGGGGGGAGACCCAGTACTTC.